The entry that follows covers one T cell receptor beta chain sequence. The antigen is not known. These data come from a study of cytomegalovirus exposure and HLA in healthy donors. Study-level findings and limits: With high specificity and sensitivity, the classifier reportedly diagnosed cytomegalovirus status. Among CMV-associated TCR beta chains, most appeared HLA-restricted in a later analysis. CMV serostatus was the only recorded immune exposure for donors.

Germline V gene data show CDR1 as LNHDA and CDR2 as SQIVND (reference sequence). V lost 6 bases to trimming and J lost 6 bases; unmatched junction nucleotides: 11. The CDR3 runs 15 residues. All donors participated as healthy donors of bone marrow. PCR used 60 Vbeta primers and 13 Jbeta primers. Here immunoSEQ multiplex PCR was the method, and the copy in TCRdb shows in-frame clones only, minus some. The sample has about 170,000 clones; under 80% are singletons. This TCR came from a female donor in good health and CMV-seronegative. The chain combines TRBV19 with TRBJ1-5; 7 bases fit TRBD1. The sequencing sample was made of PBMCs. The CDR3 nucleotides are TGTGCCAGTAGATTAAAACAGGGGCCGCCTCAGCCCCAGCATTTT. Residues: CASRLKQGPPQPQHF.